The 18 T cell receptor beta chains listed next were all sequenced from one sample in a study of radiotherapy plus CTLA-4 blockade in lung cancer. Profiling relied on immunoSEQ multiplex PCR, and the TCRdb table lists in-frame clones only, not all of them. Of 3,000 to 4,000 clones in the sample, approximately 81% were seen once. The input for sequencing was tumor tissue, taken from a patient treated with radiotherapy plus ipilimumab. The origin of the receptors is a human donor with non-small cell lung cancer that progressed on radiotherapy plus ipilimumab.

The chain recombines TRBV14 with TRBJ2-3, with D perhaps TRBD2 (7 bases). Trimming left V 0 bases short and J 4 bases short, with 11 bases between. The germline V gene has CDR1 SGHDN and CDR2 FVKESK. The CDR3 runs to 15 residues. Here the CDR3 DNA reads TGTGCCAGCAGCCAAGAGGGGGGGGGCTCAGATACGCAGTATTTT. As protein: CASSQEGGGSDTQYF.

The rearrangement joins TRBV6-5 to TRBJ2-7; D gene uncertain. The CDR3 is 12 amino acids. CDR1 and CDR2 (germline): MNHEY, SVGAGI. With 7 bases removed from V and 3 bases from J, the gap between germline ends came to 10 bases. This CDR3 is CASKGANYEQYF. CDR3 DNA: TGTGCCAGCAAGGGCGCAAACTACGAGCAGTACTTC.

The chain employs TRBV11-2 and TRBJ2-3, with 11 bases aligning to TRBD2. V was clipped by 4 bases and J by 2 bases; unmatched bases: 2. Germline V CDR1 and CDR2: SGHAT, FQNNGV. This CDR3 region has 15 residues. CDR3: CASSSGLADTDTQYF. The CDR3 coding sequence is TGTGCCAGCAGCTCGGGACTAGCGGACACAGATACGCAGTATTTT.

The chain recombines TRBV19 with TRBJ2-1; TRBD2 agrees at 10 bases. Trimming cost V 1 base and J 0 bases; bases outside gene matches: 3. The germline V gene has CDR1 LNHDA and CDR2 SQIVND (reference sequence). The length of the CDR3 is 17 residues. CDR3 sequence reads: CASSIGPSGGSYNEQFF. The CDR3 DNA reads TGTGCCAGTAGTATAGGTCCTAGCGGGGGCTCCTACAATGAGCAGTTCTTC.

The V call is TRBV29-1, the J call TRBJ2-1; D is uncertain. Germline CDR1 and CDR2: SQVTM and ANQGSEA. Deletions cut 3 bases from V and 8 bases from J, with 11 bases between. The CDR3 is 12 residues long. The CDR3 nucleotides read TGCAGCGTTGACAGGTTACGGGATGAGCAGTTCTTC. This encodes CSVDRLRDEQFF.

The genes are TRBV2 and TRBJ2-3, with D unclear. Germline lookup yields CDR1 SNHLY and CDR2 FYNNEI. V dropped 6 bases and J dropped 6 bases, with 4 bases sitting between them. The CDR3 is 10 amino acids. The CDR3 bases are TGTGCCAGCAGCCGGGATACGCAGTATTTT. Its protein product is CASSRDTQYF.

This chain joins TRBV18 and TRBJ2-2; D uncertain. This CDR3 has 12 residues. Trimming shortened V by 5 bases and J by 4 bases, and 5 bases separated the two germline ends. From germline, CDR1 is KGHSH and CDR2 LQKENI. The CDR3 coding sequence is TGTGCCAGCTCAGATCTCACCGGGGAGCTGTTTTTT. This translates into CASSDLTGELFF.

V and J are TRBV5-4 and TRBJ2-3; D not resolved. Germline assignment: CDR1 SGHNT and CDR2 YYREEE (reference sequence). The ends were cut back, 6 bases at V and 1 base at J, with 6 bases in the middle. The CDR3 totals 12 residues. The CDR3 region has the DNA TGTGCCAGCACCACAGGCACAGATACGCAGTATTTT. Amino acid sequence: CASTTGTDTQYF. Supplemented by reference TRBV5-4 and TRBJ2-3, the full variable domain reads ETGVTQSPTHLIKTRGQQVTLRCSSQSGHNTVSWYQQALGQGPQFIFQYYREEENGRGNFPPRFSGLQFPNYSSELNVNALELDDSALYLCASTTGTDTQYFGPGTRLTVL.

The chain joins TRBV11-3 to TRBJ1-1; TRBD1 might be the D (5 bases). The germline V and J ends were trimmed by 0 bases and 5 bases, with 22 bases remaining between them. From germline, CDR1 is SGHNT and CDR2 YENEEA. The CDR3 loop spans 18 amino acids. The CDR3 sequence: CASSLEPGSRDYITEAFF. The CDR3 DNA sequence: TGTGCCAGCAGCTTAGAGCCAGGGTCGAGGGATTATATTACTGAAGCTTTCTTT.

The V and J genes are TRBV18 and TRBJ1-1; D is unclear. This CDR3 is 14 amino acids long. Trimming stripped 4 bases from V and 0 bases from J, with 9 bases between. Looked up from germline, CDR1 is KGHSH and CDR2 is LQKENI. CDR3 nucleotide sequence: TGTGCCAGCTCACTCGGACGGTTGAACACTGAAGCTTTCTTT. Translation gives CASSLGRLNTEAFF.

V is TRBV29-1 and J is TRBJ1-4; tentatively, D is TRBD1 (5 bases). CDR1 SQVTM and CDR2 ANQGSEA come from the germline V gene. The CDR3 has 12 amino acids. Trimming shortened V by 7 bases and J by 8 bases, and 14 bases separated the two germline ends. The CDR3 loop reads CSAGTFAEKLFF. The CDR3 DNA reads as TGCAGCGCCGGGACTTTCGCGGAAAAACTGTTTTTT. Complete variable domain (other parts from reference TRBV29-1 and TRBJ1-4): SAVISQKPSRDICQRGTSLTIQCQVDSQVTMMFWYRQQPGQSLTLIATANQGSEATYESGFVIDKFPISRPNLTFSTLTVSNMSPEDSSIYLCSAGTFAEKLFFGSGTQLSVL.

V usage is TRBV10-3 and J usage is TRBJ2-1; D remains unclear. The V end lost 8 bases, the J end lost 9 bases, and 17 bases lay between the germline ends. This CDR3 has 13 amino acids. Germline V CDR1 and CDR2: ENHRY, SYGVKD. The chain's CDR3 is CAIGSPAIGEQFF. The CDR3 DNA is TGTGCCATCGGATCGCCAGCAATCGGTGAGCAGTTCTTC.

The rearrangement joins TRBV18 to TRBJ1-6, with unresolved D. Germline CDR1 and CDR2: KGHSH and LQKENI. Trimming stripped 3 bases from V and 0 bases from J, with 18 bases between. CDR3 size: 19 residues. The CDR3 bases are TGTGCCAGCTCACCCCAGTGGGTCGTAACGGGCTCCTATAATTCACCCCTCCACTTT. Translating it yields CASSPQWVVTGSYNSPLHF.

The J gene is TRBJ2-2, the V gene TRBV7-2, with D perhaps assigned TRBD1 or TRBD2 (5 bases each). Trimming removed 2 bases from V and 0 bases from J, with 10 bases in between. Looked up from germline, CDR1 is SGHTA and CDR2 is FQGNSA. The CDR3 sequence is 16 residues long. CDR3 region: CASSLTGHSNTGELFF. In DNA form, the CDR3 reads TGTGCCAGCAGCTTAACGGGGCACTCGAACACCGGGGAGCTGTTTTTT.

The sample holds one count of this clone. The genes are TRBV7-9 and TRBJ2-1; 16 bases line up with TRBD2. This CDR3 comprises 16 residues. Trimming removed 5 bases from V and 11 bases from J; junction bases left unmatched: 9. The germline V gene has CDR1 SEHNR and CDR2 FQNEAQ (reference sequence). The DNA of the CDR3 is TGTGCCAGCAGCCCCGAACCGGGACTAGCGGGGGGGAAGCAGTTCTTC. It translates to CASSPEPGLAGGKQFF.

The chain recombines TRBV9 with TRBJ2-1; the match to TRBD2 covers 15 bases. The CDR3 is 18 residues long. The germline gives CDR1 SGDLS, CDR2 YYNGEE. The V segment lost 0 bases and the J segment 2 bases; nucleotides outside the gene matches: 3. For the CDR3, the DNA is TGTGCCAGCAGCGTAGGGACTAGCGGGGGGGTCCCCTACAATGAGCAGTTCTTC. This encodes CASSVGTSGGVPYNEQFF.

The sample holds a few counts of this clone. J is TRBJ2-3 and V is TRBV27, with a weak D call TRBD2 (7 bases). The CDR3 loop spans 15 amino acids. Trimming cost V 3 bases and J 0 bases, with 10 bases left between them. From germline, CDR1 is MNHEY and CDR2 SMNVEV (reference sequence). DNA of the CDR3: TGTGCCAGCAGTTTTTGGGGGGGCAGCACAGATACGCAGTATTTT. It encodes CASSFWGGSTDTQYF.

The gene calls are TRBV19 and TRBJ2-6; D is undetermined. Germline V gene lookup returns CDR1 LNHDA and CDR2 SQIVND (reference sequence). V lost 1 base and J 0 bases, leaving 10 bases between the germline ends. This CDR3 contains 17 residues. The CDR3 spells CASSIGVAASGANVLTF. The CDR3 DNA is TGTGCCAGTAGTATAGGAGTTGCCGCCTCTGGGGCCAACGTCCTGACTTTC.